The source of this TCR beta chain is a study of PD-1 blockade in classical Hodgkin lymphoma. Whole-study results and caveats: Repertoires differed for reasons still undefined, possibly disease activity or prior therapy.

This clone was seen just once. Its antigen is not identified. As to time point: cycle 4 day 1 (C4D1), after five to seven weeks of nivolumab. There was relapse after autologous stem cell transplantation in every patient, and there was variation in brentuximab vedotin exposure. CD8+ T cell isolation from thawed PBMCs was performed by magnetic negative selection. The trim removed 2 bases at V and 2 bases at J, leaving 8 bases unmatched. The V gene's germline CDR1 is WSHSY and CDR2 SAAADI. The CDR3 spans 19 residues. The table came from immunoSEQ multiplex PCR; TCRdb's copy has only in-frame clones and leaves some out. The data show about 6,400 clones, approximately 71% seen once.

The chain has TRBV10-2 and TRBJ2-1; 14 bases map to TRBD2. Here the sequenced sample was CD8+ T cells from blood, taken before the fourth cycle of nivolumab. The TCR originated in a human donor with classical Hodgkin lymphoma. As DNA, the CDR3 is TGCGCCAGCAGTGAGACGGGACTAGCGGGAGTAAACCCCTACAATGAGCAGTTCTTC. Amino acids: CASSETGLAGVNPYNEQFF.